The following is a T cell receptor (beta chain) sequence with its context. This clonotype was counted a few times. Its specific antigen is unknown. At one boundary the junction diverges from the germline segment, which might be a read error. For repertoire sequencing, the TCR beta CDR3 regions were amplified from RNA transcripts. A first-round RT-PCR used HTBI primers with the Qiagen OneStep RT-PCR kit, followed by a second-round multiplex PCR, size selection and purification. Libraries were sequenced paired-end with 100 bp reads on an Illumina HiSeq2000. On the authors' methods: SOAPnuke was used to process the reads, removing any read that contained adapters or uncalled bases, had a mean Phred below 15, or lacked an exact match to the constant primer or identifier. COPE v1.2.5 was used to merge high-quality paired reads. Clonotypes were defined as unique nucleotide sequences and were aligned to IMGT TRB V, D and J references using MiTCR v1.1. Only V-J combinations with frequency above 0.0001 were analysed, covering over 99% of repertoires. For each V-J combination, a TCR clonal expansion and chaos score was defined as F50 clonal expansion divided by the chaos observed in the TCRdist matrix. Welch's t-statistics and random forest were used to narrow the features down to around twelve V-J combinations, which were then fed into a naive Bayes classifier. The similarity between thyroid and blood repertoires was quantified using the Morisita-Horn index. Using fastp trimming at Q25 and MiXCR clonotype assembly, TCRdb reanalyzed the public sequencing data and kept in-frame beta chains. Rows with a matching CDR3 protein are joined into one entry that keeps the most common DNA and genes. TCRdb's processing, not the authors', yielded these V and J calls. The sample data list 240,000 or so distinct CDR3 sequences, and around 50% of these were observed just once. The ten biggest clones cover 40% to 55% of the sample.

The sample is drawn from a study of Graves' ophthalmopathy and Graves' hyperthyroidism (dated by TCRdb to the late 2010s). With respect to the entire study: Peripheral blood was collected before any treatment was given, at the time of initial diagnosis. In total, over 130 blood samples were TCR-sequenced: 40 to 45 ophthalmopathy, some 80 hyperthyroidism and about 17 hyperthyroidism-to-ophthalmopathy patients. In several hyperthyroidism patients, the T-cell repertoire of thyroid tissue was compared with the T-cell repertoire of blood. Following sample collection, hyperthyroidism patients were given methimazole at a starting dose of 30 mg daily, and ophthalmopathy patients were given high-dose intravenous methylprednisolone. To explore V-J signatures distinguishing ophthalmopathy from hyperthyroidism, a discovery set of 100 or so patients (roughly 42 ophthalmopathy, around 55 stable hyperthyroidism) was enrolled. TCR beta repertoire signatures were used to distinguish Graves' ophthalmopathy from Graves' hyperthyroidism and to predict progression to ophthalmopathy. An independent validation cohort was composed of around 19 hyperthyroidism patients and around 16 patients who later progressed from hyperthyroidism to ophthalmopathy.

The study at large found these results: Most expanded thyroid clonotypes with a frequency above 0.001 also appeared in blood, which suggests that blood repertoires may reflect the immune response in the thyroid. In validation, the model predicted ophthalmopathy progression with 55% to 71% sensitivity and less than 80% specificity; some 13 predicted patients were CT-confirmed with GO in a median of approximately six months. In cross-validation, the 13-signature model distinguished ophthalmopathy from stable hyperthyroidism with approximately 85% sensitivity and just under 84% specificity, and in the test set the corresponding values were roughly 80% and 75%. Sample size was not predetermined statistically, and investigators were not blinded to group allocation.

Spanning cysteine to phenylalanine, the CDR3 consists of 13 amino acids. The CDR3 DNA has 39 bases and is translated from base 1. The germline V gene (reference sequence) yields SSHAT for CDR1 and FNYEAQ for CDR2. Ophthalmopathy patients had moderately to severely active disease, Clinical Activity Score of at least 3, NOSPECS grade of at least 4, and disease duration under 3 months. Patients were excluded if they had other autoimmune diseases, uncontrolled infections, pregnancy or lactation. Clinical symptoms, serum thyroxine, TRAb, thyroid ultrasound and orbital computed tomography were used for diagnosis. Ficoll-Paque density gradient centrifugation was used to isolate PBMCs from about 9 ml of fresh peripheral blood. Total RNA was extracted using Trizol reagent, and RNA quality was checked on an Agilent 2100 Bioanalyzer.

This chain joins TRBV7-7 to TRBJ1-1, and 8 bases in between align with TRBD1. Sample: peripheral blood. This sequence was found in an adult man with Graves' ophthalmopathy. The CDR3 protein sequence reads: CASSQDRGTEAFF. The sequence in DNA is TGTGCTAGCAGCCAAGACAGGGGCACTGAAGCTTTCTTT.